This T cell receptor beta chain was sequenced for a study of blood T cells in healthy people across ages. Together with a sample-barcoded 5' primer, a J-beta primer mix was included in a second PCR lasting roughly 6 to 12 cycles. Via MiXCR, TCRdb re-called the 5' RACE reads, giving one row per CDR3 protein. The table shows about 1.1 million distinct CDR3 sequences, with 35% to 40% occurring only once. Worth noting for this clonotype: Its specificity is not known.

Points from the study as a whole: Both higher diversity and more naive CD4+ cells marked long-lived donors when set against aged donors.

V shed 2 bases and J shed 4 bases, with 3 bases lying between them. The CDR3 length is 12 residues. Sequenced input: blood. The rearrangement joins TRBV12-3 or TRBV12-4 to TRBJ1-3, with D uncertain. The sequence derives from a man aged 18 to 30 in good health. The CDR3 here is CASSLLGNTIYF. The CDR3 DNA follows: TGTGCCAGCAGTTTACTCGGAAACACCATATATTTT.